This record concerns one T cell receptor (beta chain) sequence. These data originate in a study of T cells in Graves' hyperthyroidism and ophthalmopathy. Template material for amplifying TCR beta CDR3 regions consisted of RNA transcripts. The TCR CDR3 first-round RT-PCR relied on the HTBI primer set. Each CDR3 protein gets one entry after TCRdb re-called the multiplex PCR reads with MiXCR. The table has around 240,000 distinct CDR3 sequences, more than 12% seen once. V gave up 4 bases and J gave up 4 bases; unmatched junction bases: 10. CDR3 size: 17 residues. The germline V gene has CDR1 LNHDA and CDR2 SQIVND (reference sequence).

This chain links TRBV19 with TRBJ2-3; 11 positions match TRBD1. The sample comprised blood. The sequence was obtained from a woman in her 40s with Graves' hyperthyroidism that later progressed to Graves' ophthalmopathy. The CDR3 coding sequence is TGTGCCAGTAGTACTCCTGGACAGGGGGCGCGGGCAGATACGCAGTATTTT. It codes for CASSTPGQGARADTQYF.